This T cell receptor beta chain was identified in a study of cytomegalovirus exposure and HLA in healthy donors. Broader study findings: Indistinguishable V segments such as TRBV6-2 and TRBV6-3 were excluded. Most CMV-associated TCR beta chains appeared HLA-restricted in a later analysis.

A note on this clone: The target antigen is unknown.

This CDR3 has 14 residues. Germline V gene lookup returns CDR1 SGHAT and CDR2 FQNNGV. Trimming removed 3 bases from V and 4 bases from J, with 13 bases in between. Researchers ran the PCR with 60 Vbeta and 13 Jbeta primers. Repertoires were generated with immunoSEQ multiplex PCR, while TCRdb's copy carries only in-frame clones and drops some. The sample has about 140,000 clones; over 60% are singletons. Sequenced sample: PBMCs. This chain uses TRBV11-2 with TRBJ2-7; D unresolved. This sequence was found in a male donor in good health and CMV-seropositive. The CDR3 loop is CASSFSSVPYEQYF. The CDR3 nucleotides read TGTGCCAGCAGCTTTTCTAGTGTTCCATACGAGCAGTACTTC.